This record covers a single T cell receptor (beta chain). One end of the junction is discordant with germline, which a read error may explain. The data stem from a study of blood T cells in healthy people across ages. Then a second PCR, running roughly 7 to 11 cycles, was carried out with a sample-barcoded 5' primer and a J-beta primer mix. TCRdb fed the 5' RACE reads into MiXCR, producing one record per CDR3 protein. The sample has about 730,000 distinct CDR3 sequences; 35% to 45% are singletons. The CDR3 extends over 13 amino acids. A minimum of 5 micrograms of total RNA was extracted per sample. The genes are TRBV12-3 or TRBV12-4 and TRBJ1-5; D not resolved. The source is a woman aged 55-70 years in good health. The sequencing sample was made of blood. The CDR3 DNA is TGTGCCAGCACTTTATCCCGGGAGCAGCCCCAGCATTTT. Amino acid sequence: CASTLSREQPQHF.